Listed here are 24 T cell receptor beta chains from one sample, sequenced in a study of T cell responses to AZD1222 COVID-19 vaccine. Method: immunoSEQ multiplex PCR; TCRdb's copy keeps in-frame clones and lacks some. The repertoire includes over 95,000 clones, roughly 91% of them detected once, and approximately 7% sits in the top ten. The specimen was peripheral blood, collected on day 0 of AZD1222 vaccination. The receptor source for this set is an adult in good health.

The V gene is TRBV7-2, the J gene TRBJ2-3; TRBD2 matches 7 bases. Per germline, CDR1 SGHTA and CDR2 FQGNSA. This CDR3 is 16 amino acids long. With 1 base clipped from V and 3 bases from J, the junction kept 7 bases outside the gene matches. For the CDR3, the DNA is TGTGCCAGCAGCTTAGTGGCATCTAGCGGAACAGATACGCAGTATTTT. Its protein is CASSLVASSGTDTQYF.

The V and J genes are TRBV7-2 and TRBJ1-3, with D unclear. Germline CDR1 reads SGHTA; CDR2 reads FQGNSA. This CDR3 is 14 amino acids long. Trimming took off 7 bases at V and 0 bases at J, with 10 bases between the two ends. The CDR3 sequence: CASTQYTSGNTIYF. The CDR3 region has the DNA TGTGCCAGCACACAGTACACCTCTGGAAACACCATATATTTT.

In nucleotides, the CDR3 is TGTGCCAGCAGCCTGGAACAGGGGTGGGGCTCTGGGGGTGAGCAGTTCTTC. Translation gives CASSLEQGWGSGGEQFF. The chain is built from TRBV14 and TRBJ2-1; TRBD1 matches at 7 bases. Trimming took 4 bases from V and 9 from J; bases not matched to a gene: 18. The V gene's germline CDR1 is SGHDN and CDR2 FVKESK. CDR3 length equals 17 residues.

The chain combines TRBV4-2 with TRBJ1-2, with a possible D match to TRBD1 (5 bases). The CDR3 extends over 17 amino acids. Germline V lookup: CDR1 LGHNA, CDR2 YNFKEQ. V was pared by 3 bases and J by 8 bases, with 25 bases between. CDR3 sequence reads: CASSHFGGGTVVVGYTF. The CDR3 region has the DNA TGTGCCAGCAGCCACTTCGGGGGGGGTACGGTAGTCGTCGGCTACACCTTC.

The chain carries TRBV19 and TRBJ2-5, with D possibly TRBD2 on 6 matching bases. The CDR3 has 15 residues. V shed 4 bases and J shed 1 base, with 13 bases lying between them. Germline V gives CDR1 LNHDA, CDR2 SQIVND (reference sequence). This chain's CDR3 is CASSKGGDRQETQYF. The CDR3 coding sequence is TGTGCCAGTAGTAAAGGAGGGGACCGCCAAGAGACCCAGTACTTC. The variable domain in full, completed from reference TRBV19 and TRBJ2-5, reads DGGITQSPKYLFRKEGQNVTLSCEQNLNHDAMYWYRQDPGQGLRLIYYSQIVNDFQKGDIAEGYSVSREKKESFPLTVTSAQKNPTAFYLCASSKGGDRQETQYFGPGTRLLVL.

The chain couples TRBV3-1 (or the pseudogene TRBV3-2) to TRBJ1-5, with 7 bases fitting TRBD1. Germline loops: CDR1 LGHDT, CDR2 YNNKEL (reference sequence). Trimming took 3 bases from V and 1 from J; bases not matched to a gene: 0. The CDR3 sequence is 14 residues long. This chain's CDR3 is CASSQDRSNQPQHF. The CDR3, as DNA: TGTGCCAGCAGCCAGGACAGGAGCAATCAGCCCCAGCATTTT.

This chain joins TRBV7-2 and TRBJ2-3; TRBD2 aligns across 11 bases. CDR3 size: 16 residues. J was trimmed by 0 bases and V by 2 bases; bases with no gene match: 1. Germline CDR1 is SGHTA and CDR2 is FQGNSA. CDR3 bases: TGTGCCAGCAGCTTAAGACTAGCGGGGAGCACAGATACGCAGTATTTT. Translating it yields CASSLRLAGSTDTQYF. Full variable domain (missing parts from reference TRBV7-2 and TRBJ2-3): GAGVSQSPSNKVTEKGKDVELRCDPISGHTALYWYRQSLGQGLEFLIYFQGNSAPDKSGLPSDRFSAERTGGSVSTLTIQRTQQEDSAVYLCASSLRLAGSTDTQYFGPGTRLTVL.

DNA of the CDR3: TGTGCCAGCAGGAGAGTGAACACTGAAGCTTTCTTT. It is translated as CASRRVNTEAFF. The gene calls are TRBV6-5 and TRBJ1-1; D remains unclear. Per the germline V gene, CDR1 is MNHEY and CDR2 is SVGAGI. The CDR3 is 12 residues long. Trimming left V 6 bases short and J 0 bases short, with 5 bases between.

The rearrangement joins TRBV5-1 to TRBJ2-3, with D possibly TRBD2 on 7 matching bases. This CDR3 contains 16 residues. Trimming pared 0 bases from V and 4 bases from J, leaving 15 bases between. Germline V gene data show CDR1 as SGHRS and CDR2 as YFSETQ. This CDR3 is CASSLENGGPPDTQYF. CDR3 bases: TGCGCCAGCAGCTTGGAAAACGGGGGGCCCCCAGATACGCAGTATTTT.

The chain carries TRBV7-8 and TRBJ1-1; D is undetermined. CDR1 and CDR2 (germline): SGHVS, FQNEAQ. The CDR3 covers 13 residues. Trimming cost V 1 base and J 5 bases, with 8 bases left between them. Here the CDR3 DNA reads TGTGCCAGCAGCTTAGGTAGGGAGACTGAAGCTTTCTTT. Amino acids: CASSLGRETEAFF. Full variable domain (outside the CDR3, taken from reference TRBV7-8 and TRBJ1-1): GAGVSQSPRYKVAKRGQDVALRCDPISGHVSLFWYQQALGQGPEFLTYFQNEAQLDKSGLPSDRFFAERPEGSVSTLKIQRTQQEDSAVYLCASSLGRETEAFFGQGTRLTVV.

The rearrangement links TRBV7-6 to TRBJ1-1, with D maybe TRBD1 (5 bases). The germline V gene encodes CDR1 SGHVS and CDR2 FNYEAQ. Between the trimmed V and J ends, which lost 1 base and 3 bases, there was a span of 12 bases. The CDR3 covers 15 residues. DNA for the CDR3: TGTGCCAGCAGCTTAGTCACCCGGGGGGACACTGAAGCTTTCTTT. Translation gives CASSLVTRGDTEAFF.

The chain combines TRBV9 with TRBJ1-3; no clear D gene. Germline CDR1 reads SGDLS; CDR2 reads YYNGEE. This CDR3 comprises 14 residues. V lost 5 bases to trimming and J lost 1 base, with 10 bases between them. Written as DNA, the CDR3 is TGTGCCAGCAGTAGGGTATCTTCTGGAAACACCATATATTTT. Protein sequence: CASSRVSSGNTIYF. Full variable domain (remainder filled in from reference TRBV9 and TRBJ1-3): DSGVTQTPKHLITATGQRVTLRCSPRSGDLSVYWYQQSLDQGLQFLIQYYNGEERAKGNILERFSAQQFPDLHSELNLSSLELGDSALYFCASSRVSSGNTIYFGEGSWLTVV.

The rearrangement uses TRBV10-3 and TRBJ1-2, with D maybe TRBD1 (5 bases). The V gene's germline CDR1 is ENHRY and CDR2 SYGVKD. V was clipped by 6 bases and J by 1 base, with 9 bases between them. CDR3 size: 13 residues. CDR3 protein: CAIRQDYNYGYTF. The CDR3 region has the DNA TGTGCCATCAGACAGGATTATAACTATGGCTACACCTTC.

The table lists this clone with a few counts. The chain uses TRBV3-1 (or the pseudogene TRBV3-2) and TRBJ2-1; 10 bases line up with TRBD2. CDR3 length: 15 amino acids. The germline V gene has CDR1 LGHDT and CDR2 YNNKEL (reference sequence). The J segment lost 8 bases and the V segment lost 7 bases, leaving 11 bases of the junction unmatched. The CDR3 nucleotides read TGTGCCAGCATGCGAGCGGGAGGGCCGATCCATGAGCAGTTCTTC. Amino acids: CASMRAGGPIHEQFF.

As to this clone: Other DNA sequences in the sample encode the same CDR3. The chain employs TRBV19 and TRBJ1-2, with D perhaps TRBD1 (5 bases). Germline V gene sequence: CDR1 LNHDA, CDR2 SQIVND (reference sequence). Trimming removed 5 bases from V and 3 bases from J, with 13 bases in between. CDR3 size: 14 residues. The CDR3 DNA reads TGTGCCAGTAGTCGGGACCGCTCCTACTATGGCTACACCTTC. Translation: CASSRDRSYYGYTF.

The CDR3 DNA sequence: TGCAGTGCTAGTTTTAGAGGGACTGGCTATGGCTACACCTTC. It encodes CSASFRGTGYGYTF. The rearrangement joins TRBV20-1 to TRBJ1-2; maybe TRBD1 (5 bases). The CDR3 sequence is 14 residues long. V lost 3 bases and J lost 4, with 15 bases in between. Germline CDR1 and CDR2: DFQATT and SNEGSKA (reference sequence).

The V call is TRBV12-3 or TRBV12-4, the J call TRBJ2-7, with D possibly matching TRBD2 (7 bases). The CDR3 has 13 amino acids. V lost 5 bases to trimming and J lost 11 bases, with 19 bases between them. CDR3 nucleotides: TGTGCCAGCAGTCCCGATTTGGGGGGGCCTAAGTACTTC. Protein product: CASSPDLGGPKYF.

V and J are TRBV7-2 and TRBJ1-2; TRBD1 agrees at 8 bases. J was trimmed by 3 bases and V by 3 bases; bases with no gene match: 3. The CDR3 covers 14 residues. Germline V gives CDR1 SGHTA, CDR2 FQGNSA. CDR3 in DNA: TGTGCCAGCAGCTTGACGACAGGGGACTATGGCTACACCTTC. It codes for CASSLTTGDYGYTF.

The chain has TRBV6-5 and TRBJ1-1; 9 bases fit TRBD1. The V gene's germline CDR1 is MNHEY and CDR2 SVGAGI. With V trimmed by 6 bases and J by 1 base, 6 bases remained unmatched. The CDR3 spans 15 residues. CDR3 DNA sequence: TGTGCCAGCAGCTACAGGGGGCTCTCGAACACTGAAGCTTTCTTT. Residues: CASSYRGLSNTEAFF.

The chain joins TRBV7-8 to TRBJ1-5; TRBD1 aligns across 8 bases. V was clipped by 5 bases and J by 6 bases; unmatched bases: 9. The CDR3 consists of 15 residues. Looked up from germline, CDR1 is SGHVS and CDR2 is FQNEAQ. CDR3 bases: TGTGCCAGCAGCACACAAACGACAGGGGTTCAGCCCCAGCATTTT. Translating it yields CASSTQTTGVQPQHF.

J is TRBJ1-2 and V is TRBV5-1; no clear D gene. The length of the CDR3 is 14 residues. Germline V gene data show CDR1 as SGHRS and CDR2 as YFSETQ. Trimming stripped 0 bases from V and 2 bases from J, with 8 bases between. The CDR3 sequence is CASSLGGTNYGYTF. The CDR3, as DNA: TGCGCCAGCAGCTTGGGCGGAACAAACTATGGCTACACCTTC.

The V and J genes are TRBV5-1 and TRBJ1-2, with a tentative D call TRBD1 (6 bases). This CDR3 spans 17 amino acids. V dropped 0 bases and J dropped 5 bases, with 20 bases sitting between them. Germline CDR1 SGHRS, CDR2 YFSETQ. CDR3 sequence (DNA): TGCGCCAGCAGCTTGGGGACAGTCCCTCTGGAGGGGTATGGCTACACCTTC. Translating gives CASSLGTVPLEGYGYTF.

The rearrangement joins TRBV28 to TRBJ1-1; D possibly corresponds to TRBD1 (5 bases). The CDR3 totals 12 residues. V was pared by 7 bases and J by 4 bases, with 10 bases between. From germline, CDR1 is MDHEN and CDR2 SYDVKM. This chain's CDR3 is CASKGRLTEAFF. The CDR3 DNA follows: TGTGCCAGCAAGGGACGCCTCACTGAAGCTTTCTTT.

The chain employs TRBV5-1 and TRBJ1-4; D is ambiguous. Deletions cut 0 bases from V and 5 bases from J, with 8 bases between. Germline lookup yields CDR1 SGHRS and CDR2 YFSETQ. The CDR3 consists of 14 residues. CDR3 DNA: TGCGCCAGCAGCTTGGGTGGAAAGAATGAAAAACTGTTTTTT. It codes for CASSLGGKNEKLFF.